This T cell receptor (beta chain) was profiled in a study of human T cells and chemical hapten exposure. The overall study: An approximately 2 cm by approximately 2 cm inner upper arm patch received 2% DPC for sensitization.

Described time point: patch test 3, about 24 weeks after DPC sensitization. Regarding treatment: therapeutic diphenylcyclopropenone sensitization with weekly scalp DPC. V lost 2 bases and J 9 bases, leaving 8 bases between the germline ends. Germline-derived CDR1 and CDR2 are SEHNR and FQNEAQ (reference sequence). This CDR3 is 12 amino acids long. In its sample, this clonotype was seen a few times. TCRdb fed the RACE reads into MiXCR, producing one record per CDR3 protein. Of roughly 150,000 distinct CDR3 sequences listed, about a quarter are singletons. Sample: whole blood, taken in connection with sensitization to the hapten diphenylcyclopropenone (DPC). This chain uses TRBV7-9 with TRBJ2-1; D is unresolved. This TCR derives from a woman between 18 and 30 years old with alopecia areata. Some clones in this sample may be carry-over from other donors' samples. The CDR3 here is CASSLPKGEQFF. CDR3 DNA sequence: TGTGCCAGCAGCTTACCCAAAGGTGAGCAGTTCTTC.